Below are 26 T cell receptor beta chains sequenced from a single sample in a study of T cell responses to AZD1222 COVID-19 vaccine. Libraries were prepared by immunoSEQ multiplex PCR; TCRdb keeps only in-frame clonotypes and omits some of them. The repertoire consists of 150,000 to 200,000 clones, with around nine tenths occurring once and the leading ten covering approximately 10%. The sample here was peripheral blood, taken 28 days after the second AZD1222 dose. The receptors were sampled from an adult who received the AZD1222 COVID-19 vaccine.

The CDR3 coding sequence is TGTGCCAGTAGTATCGACCTGAGCTCCTATAATTCACCCCTCCACTTT. Protein product: CASSIDLSSYNSPLHF. The V and J genes are TRBV19 and TRBJ1-6; D unclear. This CDR3 has 16 residues. Germline-derived CDR1 and CDR2 are LNHDA and SQIVND (reference sequence). The germline V and J ends were trimmed by 3 bases and 0 bases, with 9 bases remaining between them.

The count of this clone is one. This chain joins TRBV24-1 and TRBJ1-5; D unresolved. V was trimmed by 1 base and J by 6 bases, leaving 9 bases between them. This CDR3 is built from 14 residues. Germline V gives CDR1 KGHDR, CDR2 SFDVKD. The CDR3 here is CATSDFGQSQPQHF. CDR3 bases: TGTGCCACCAGTGATTTTGGTCAGAGTCAGCCCCAGCATTTT.

J is TRBJ1-5 and V is TRBV5-8; D is unclear. With 2 bases removed from V and 5 bases from J, the gap between germline ends came to 11 bases. Germline CDR1 is SGHTS and CDR2 is YDEGEE. The CDR3 runs 14 residues. CDR3 bases: TGTGCCAGCAGCTTCTATACAAAGTATCAGCCCCAGCATTTT. Encoded protein: CASSFYTKYQPQHF.

This rearrangement joins TRBV20-1 to TRBJ1-1; possible D gene TRBD1, 6 bases. From germline, CDR1 is DFQATT and CDR2 SNEGSKA (reference sequence). Trimming shortened V by 5 bases and J by 4 bases, and 8 bases separated the two germline ends. The CDR3 contains 11 residues. Here the CDR3 DNA reads TGCAGTGCTCGGACAGCCACTGAAGCTTTCTTT. Amino acids: CSARTATEAFF.

The V gene is TRBV29-1, the J gene TRBJ1-1; possible D gene TRBD1, 5 bases. The CDR3 is 14 residues long. Germline CDR1 and CDR2: SQVTM and ANQGSEA. Trimming pared 4 bases from V and 0 bases from J, leaving 12 bases between. The CDR3 DNA reads TGCAGCGTTGGAAGGGGCAACATGAACACTGAAGCTTTCTTT. This translates into CSVGRGNMNTEAFF.

The CDR3 region is CASSLGLAGTTDTQYF. CDR3 DNA: TGTGCCAGCAGCCTGGGACTAGCGGGCACCACAGATACGCAGTATTTT. The chain has TRBV3-1 (or the pseudogene TRBV3-2) and TRBJ2-3; 12 bases map to TRBD2. Germline V lookup: CDR1 LGHDT, CDR2 YNNKEL (reference sequence). This CDR3 has 16 residues. V shed 4 bases, J shed 2 bases, and the junction held 4 bases outside the gene matches.

V and J are TRBV15 and TRBJ2-1; 10 nucleotides align to TRBD2. The CDR3 sequence is 16 residues long. The V gene's germline CDR1 is LNHNV and CDR2 YYDKDF (reference sequence). With V trimmed by 3 bases and J by 1 base, 3 bases remained unmatched. The chain's CDR3 is CATSRPTSGSYNEQFF. For the CDR3, the DNA is TGTGCCACCAGCAGGCCGACTAGCGGGTCCTACAATGAGCAGTTCTTC.

This clone was seen only a few times. This rearrangement joins TRBV4-3 to TRBJ1-3; perhaps TRBD1 as D (6 bases). CDR1 and CDR2 from the germline V gene are LGHNA and YSLEER. This CDR3 contains 16 residues. V was trimmed by 0 bases and J by 4 bases, leaving 13 bases between them. The CDR3 is CASSQDRRGRGNTIYF. The CDR3 DNA is TGCGCCAGCAGCCAAGATCGAAGGGGGAGGGGAAACACCATATATTTT.

The chain is built from TRBV7-3 and TRBJ2-7, with D perhaps matching TRBD2 (6 bases). The CDR3 is 14 amino acids. The V end lost 4 bases, the J end lost 6 bases, and 16 bases lay between the germline ends. The germline CDR1 and CDR2 sequences are SGHTA and FQGTGA. The CDR3 DNA is TGTGCCAGCAGCTCTTGGGAGGCGGGGAGCGAGCAGTACTTC. Its translation is CASSSWEAGSEQYF.

V gene TRBV19 combines with J gene TRBJ2-6; 7 nucleotides align to TRBD1. V dropped 9 bases and J dropped 0; count of bases not matched to a gene: 17. The CDR3 runs 19 residues. CDR1 and CDR2 (germline): LNHDA, SQIVND (reference sequence). The CDR3 loop reads CASIRDSAMFGSGANVLTF. The CDR3 coding sequence is TGTGCCAGCATCAGGGACAGTGCAATGTTTGGCTCTGGGGCCAACGTCCTGACTTTC.

The chain is built from TRBV10-3 and TRBJ1-3, with 8 nucleotides matching TRBD1. The J segment lost 2 bases and the V segment lost 3 bases, leaving 3 bases of the junction unmatched. The CDR3 has 15 residues. CDR1 and CDR2 (germline): ENHRY, SYGVKD. CDR3 region: CAISDQGAAGNTIYF. In nucleotides, the CDR3 is TGTGCCATCAGTGATCAGGGGGCGGCTGGAAACACCATATATTTT.

This clone has only one observation. The V call is TRBV3-1 (or the pseudogene TRBV3-2), the J call TRBJ2-7; D unclear. Deletions cut 1 base from V and 7 bases from J, with 8 bases between. Germline assignment: CDR1 LGHDT and CDR2 YNNKEL (reference sequence). The CDR3 is 12 residues long. Here the CDR3 reads CASSQVVGEQYF. DNA for the CDR3: TGTGCCAGCAGCCAAGTAGTAGGGGAGCAGTACTTC.

This clone was counted a single time. V and J are TRBV5-8 and TRBJ1-2, with 8 bases identical to TRBD1. J gave up 6 bases and V 4 bases, and 8 bases lay outside the gene matches. Germline V gene data show CDR1 as SGHTS and CDR2 as YDEGEE. This CDR3 contains 14 residues. This CDR3 reads CASSGDRGRDGYTF. For the CDR3, the DNA is TGTGCCAGCAGCGGAGACAGGGGAAGAGATGGCTACACCTTC.

The V gene is TRBV15, the J gene TRBJ1-5; D gene unclear. The CDR3 loop spans 14 amino acids. CDR1 is LNHNV, CDR2 YYDKDF, per germline (reference sequence). V dropped 0 bases and J dropped 5 bases, with 8 bases sitting between them. Here the CDR3 DNA reads TGTGCCACCAGCAGAGATCGGGGAGATCAGCCCCAGCATTTT. Its translation is CATSRDRGDQPQHF.

The CDR3 region is CASSIEGSRQGSETQYF. CDR3 in DNA: TGTGCCAGTAGTATAGAAGGCTCGAGACAGGGTTCGGAGACCCAGTACTTC. The chain is built from TRBV19 and TRBJ2-5; 7 nucleotides align to TRBD1. The CDR3 is 17 residues long. V was clipped by 0 bases and J by 5 bases; unmatched bases: 12. CDR1 is LNHDA, CDR2 SQIVND, per germline (reference sequence).

This chain links TRBV5-8 with TRBJ2-5, with TRBD2 matching 14 bases. Germline CDR1 reads SGHTS; CDR2 reads YDEGEE. V lost 4 bases to trimming and J lost 4 bases; unmatched junction nucleotides: 9. This CDR3 is built from 17 residues. The CDR3 reads CASSHRLAGGPRETQYF. CDR3 bases: TGTGCCAGCAGCCACCGACTAGCGGGGGGGCCGAGAGAGACCCAGTACTTC.

V and J are TRBV28 and TRBJ1-5; D might be TRBD1 (5 bases). Germline CDR1 reads MDHEN; CDR2 reads SYDVKM. V lost 8 bases, J lost 9 bases, and 17 bases lay in between. CDR3 length equals 13 residues. The CDR3 sequence is CASWRGAGRPQHF. The CDR3 DNA follows: TGTGCCAGCTGGCGCGGGGCTGGCCGGCCCCAGCATTTT.

The chain combines TRBV11-2 with TRBJ2-7; D gene ambiguous. The V gene lost 0 bases and the J gene lost 0 bases, with 9 bases spanning the gap. The CDR3 length is 15 residues. From germline, CDR1 is SGHAT and CDR2 FQNNGV. The CDR3 sequence is CASSLDLGSSYEQYF. CDR3 DNA sequence: TGTGCCAGCAGCTTAGATCTGGGTTCCTCCTACGAGCAGTACTTC.

The J gene is TRBJ1-2, the V gene TRBV7-8; D call uncertain. From germline, CDR1 is SGHVS and CDR2 FQNEAQ. Between the trimmed V and J ends, which lost 5 bases and 4 bases, there was a span of 17 bases. The CDR3 runs 15 residues. The CDR3 sequence is CASSVSSLLAYGYTF. In DNA form, the CDR3 reads TGTGCCAGCAGCGTCTCATCCCTTCTTGCCTATGGCTACACCTTC.

The genes are TRBV19 and TRBJ1-5; 7 nucleotides line up with TRBD1. Per germline, CDR1 LNHDA and CDR2 SQIVND (reference sequence). The CDR3 consists of 14 residues. The J segment lost 4 bases and the V segment lost 5 bases, leaving 5 bases of the junction unmatched. The CDR3 reads CASSLGTDNQPQHF. For the CDR3, the DNA is TGTGCCAGTAGTTTGGGGACAGATAATCAGCCCCAGCATTTT.

This chain connects TRBV6-1 to TRBJ1-1; D ambiguous. The germline V gene has CDR1 MNHNS and CDR2 SASEGT. The ends were cut back, 1 base at V and 3 bases at J, with 12 bases in the middle. CDR3 length equals 15 residues. CDR3 residues: CASSEGGSWDTEAFF. The CDR3 region has the DNA TGTGCCAGCAGTGAAGGGGGTAGTTGGGACACTGAAGCTTTCTTT.

This clone occurred a few times. The CDR3 DNA reads as TGTGCCAGCAGAGGACAGGGGGCTAATCAGCCCCAGCATTTT. This codes for CASRGQGANQPQHF. The V and J genes are TRBV28 and TRBJ1-5; 11 bases are a match to TRBD1. J was trimmed by 4 bases and V by 6 bases; bases with no gene match: 2. CDR3 length: 14 amino acids. In germline, CDR1 is MDHEN, CDR2 SYDVKM.

The chain is built from TRBV5-6 and TRBJ1-6, with a possible D match to TRBD1 (5 bases). The V end lost 4 bases, the J end lost 0 bases, and 14 bases lay between the germline ends. The CDR3 covers 17 residues. CDR1 is SGHDT, CDR2 YYEEEE, per germline. CDR3 protein: CASSTTQESSYNSPLHF. The CDR3 DNA reads TGTGCCAGCAGCACGACACAGGAGAGCTCCTATAATTCACCCCTCCACTTT. The full variable domain, completed using reference TRBV5-6 and TRBJ1-6, is DAGVTQSPTHLIKTRGQQVTLRCSPKSGHDTVSWYQQALGQGPQFIFQYYEEEERQRGNFPDRFSGHQFPNYSSELNVNALLLGDSALYLCASSTTQESSYNSPLHFGNGTRLTVT.

This sequence joins TRBV30 and TRBJ2-2; D gene unclear. This CDR3 region has 13 residues. V was pared by 5 bases and J by 7 bases, with 14 bases between. Germline V gene lookup returns CDR1 GTSNPN and CDR2 SVGIG (reference sequence). The CDR3 loop is CAWDRSSNGELFF. As DNA, the CDR3 is TGTGCCTGGGACCGATCCAGCAACGGGGAGCTGTTTTTT.

CDR3 nucleotide sequence: TGTGCCAGCAGCAGGATGGCGGGACAAGAGACCCAGTACTTC. It is translated as CASSRMAGQETQYF. The V and J genes are TRBV7-9 and TRBJ2-5, with D perhaps TRBD2 (6 bases). Deletions cut 5 bases from V and 2 bases from J, with 12 bases between. The CDR3 is made up of 14 amino acids. The germline CDR1 and CDR2 sequences are SEHNR and FQNEAQ (reference sequence).

This sequence joins TRBV9 and TRBJ2-5, with 8 bases identical to TRBD1. Germline CDR1 reads SGDLS; CDR2 reads YYNGEE. V was clipped by 4 bases and J by 0 bases; unmatched bases: 8. The CDR3 spans 16 residues. The CDR3 loop is CASSLGTGMYQETQYF. In nucleotides, the CDR3 is TGTGCCAGCAGCTTGGGGACAGGAATGTACCAAGAGACCCAGTACTTC.